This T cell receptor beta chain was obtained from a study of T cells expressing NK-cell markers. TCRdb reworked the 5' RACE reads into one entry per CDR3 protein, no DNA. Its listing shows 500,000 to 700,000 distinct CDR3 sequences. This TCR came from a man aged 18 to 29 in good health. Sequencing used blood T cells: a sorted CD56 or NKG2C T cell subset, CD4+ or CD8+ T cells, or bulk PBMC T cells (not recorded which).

CDR3: CSANNPTSGRSNEQFF. The genes are TRBV20-1 and TRBJ2-1; no DNA is available, so the TRBD2 call from TCRdb remains unchecked. CDR3 length equals 16 residues. Germline CDR1 is DFQATT and CDR2 is SNEGSKA (reference sequence).